This is a list of T cell receptor beta chains from one sample in a study of blood T cell repertoires in COVID-19. Only in-frame clones appear in the TCRdb table, and some are missing; sequencing was by immunoSEQ multiplex PCR. The table lists hundreds of thousands of clones, about 90% of them singletons. Input material: PBMCs or T cells enriched from blood (not recorded which). The receptors derive from a woman younger than 45 who had recovered from COVID-19. Both conserved end residues are part of each CDR3. Fields, in order: clone size, J gene, V gene, D gene, CDR3 DNA, CDR3 protein. D genes are given only for firm matches. Clone size is stated in some rows and not others, as once, few, many or a class when expanded.

clone_size: -
j_call: TRBJ1-2
v_call: TRBV9
d_call: -
cdr3_nt: TGTGCCAGCAGCGCCGGGACAAGTGGCTACACCTTC
cdr3_aa: CASSAGTSGYTF

clone_size: once
j_call: TRBJ1-1
v_call: TRBV5-1
d_call: TRBD1
cdr3_nt: TGCGCCAGCTCTGAGACAGGGAACATGAACACTGAAGCTTTCTTT
cdr3_aa: CASSETGNMNTEAFF

clone_size: -
j_call: TRBJ2-1
v_call: TRBV11-2
d_call: TRBD2
cdr3_nt: TGTGCCAGCAGCTCTCCGCGGGGGGTTACTGCCTACAATGAGCAGTTCTTC
cdr3_aa: CASSSPRGVTAYNEQFF

clone_size: -
j_call: TRBJ2-5
v_call: TRBV5-5
d_call: TRBD2
cdr3_nt: TGTGCCAGCAGCTTGAGGCTAGCGGGGGCCCTATGGGGAGAGACCCAGTACTTC
cdr3_aa: CASSLRLAGALWGETQYF

clone_size: few
j_call: TRBJ1-3
v_call: TRBV6-5
d_call: -
cdr3_nt: TGTGCCAGCAGTCTCGGAAACACCATATATTTT
cdr3_aa: CASSLGNTIYF

clone_size: -
j_call: TRBJ1-4
v_call: TRBV11-3
d_call: -
cdr3_nt: TGTGCCAGCAGCTTAGGGGACATCGTGGAAAAACTGTTTTTT
cdr3_aa: CASSLGDIVEKLFF

clone_size: -
j_call: TRBJ1-2
v_call: TRBV4-2
d_call: -
cdr3_nt: TGTGCCAGCAGCCAAGATTCGAAGGGGCGATTCTATGGCTACACCTTC
cdr3_aa: CASSQDSKGRFYGYTF

clone_size: -
j_call: TRBJ1-1
v_call: TRBV6-2/TRBV6-3
d_call: TRBD1
cdr3_nt: TGTGCCAGCAGCCTCGGACAGGGGGTCCCGAACACTGAAGCTTTCTTT
cdr3_aa: CASSLGQGVPNTEAFF

clone_size: once
j_call: TRBJ1-1
v_call: TRBV19
d_call: -
cdr3_nt: TGTGCCAGTAGTCAGGTTTTGGGTCTGGGCACTGAAGCTTTCTTT
cdr3_aa: CASSQVLGLGTEAFF

clone_size: few
j_call: TRBJ1-4
v_call: TRBV9
d_call: -
cdr3_nt: TGTGCCAGCAGCGCACAGACATCAACTAATGAAAAACTGTTTTTT
cdr3_aa: CASSAQTSTNEKLFF

clone_size: once
j_call: TRBJ2-7
v_call: TRBV2
d_call: TRBD2
cdr3_nt: TGTGCCAGCATCTTAGCGGGGGGGCCCTACGAGCAGTACTTC
cdr3_aa: CASILAGGPYEQYF

clone_size: -
j_call: TRBJ2-3
v_call: TRBV11-2
d_call: TRBD1
cdr3_nt: TGTGCCAGCAGCCTCGACAGGGGAGGAGATACGCAGTATTTT
cdr3_aa: CASSLDRGGDTQYF

clone_size: -
j_call: TRBJ1-4
v_call: TRBV11-2
d_call: -
cdr3_nt: TGTGCCAGCAGCTTAGCGCAGGGGAGAAATGAAAAACTGTTTTTT
cdr3_aa: CASSLAQGRNEKLFF

clone_size: -
j_call: TRBJ1-6
v_call: TRBV2
d_call: -
cdr3_nt: TGTGCCAGCAGTGACGTACAGTCGAATTCACCCCTCCACTTT
cdr3_aa: CASSDVQSNSPLHF

clone_size: -
j_call: TRBJ2-7
v_call: TRBV10-2
d_call: TRBD2
cdr3_nt: TGCGCCAGCAAGCGGGGTTCCCAATACGAGCAGTACTTC
cdr3_aa: CASKRGSQYEQYF

clone_size: -
j_call: TRBJ1-2
v_call: TRBV4-1
d_call: -
cdr3_nt: TGCGCCAGCAGCCAAGGGCTCCTTGTTACGGGCTACACCTTC
cdr3_aa: CASSQGLLVTGYTF

clone_size: -
j_call: TRBJ2-3
v_call: TRBV7-6
d_call: -
cdr3_nt: TGTGCCAGCAGCTTTAAAGCGGACACAGATACGCAGTATTTT
cdr3_aa: CASSFKADTDTQYF

clone_size: -
j_call: TRBJ2-7
v_call: TRBV3-1/TRBV3-2
d_call: -
cdr3_nt: TGTGCCAGCAGCCAAGTCGGAGGGGTCGAGCAGTACTTC
cdr3_aa: CASSQVGGVEQYF

clone_size: -
j_call: TRBJ2-3
v_call: TRBV19
d_call: TRBD1
cdr3_nt: TGTGCCAGTAGTACACCCCTGTGGACAGGGACTGTCTTGGATACGCAGTATTTT
cdr3_aa: CASSTPLWTGTVLDTQYF

clone_size: -
j_call: TRBJ1-2
v_call: TRBV10-3
d_call: -
cdr3_nt: TGTGCCATCAGTGACAGGACAGCACAAGCCCACTATGGCTACACCTTC
cdr3_aa: CAISDRTAQAHYGYTF

clone_size: few
j_call: TRBJ1-2
v_call: TRBV19
d_call: TRBD1
cdr3_nt: TGTGCCAGTAGTAAAAGGACAGGGCAAGGCGGGACTAACTATGGCTACACCTTC
cdr3_aa: CASSKRTGQGGTNYGYTF

clone_size: -
j_call: TRBJ1-5
v_call: TRBV24-1
d_call: TRBD1
cdr3_nt: TGTGCCACCATTAGGTCCGGGACAGGGGGAGCCCTAAGACGGTATAGCAATCAGCCCCAGCATTTT
cdr3_aa: CATIRSGTGGALRRYSNQPQHF

clone_size: -
j_call: TRBJ2-7
v_call: TRBV27
d_call: -
cdr3_nt: TGTGCCAGCAGTTCCCTCCCTGGCAGGGTGGGGGAGCAGTACTTC
cdr3_aa: CASSSLPGRVGEQYF